This T cell receptor beta chain was obtained from a study of T cell responses to AZD1222 COVID-19 vaccine. Of note for this clone: Its target is not known.

The CDR3 covers 15 residues. The germline CDR1 and CDR2 sequences are SGHRS and YFSETQ. Trimming pared 5 bases from V and 2 bases from J, leaving 16 bases between. This table comes from immunoSEQ multiplex PCR, and its TCRdb copy is limited to in-frame clones, with some not included. Among approximately 100,000 clones, just over 90% were seen once, and the ten largest hold 4.5%. General observations from the study: Two AZD1222 administrations were followed by greater Spike-specific TCR breadth and depth.

This rearrangement joins TRBV5-1 to TRBJ2-5, with D possibly matching TRBD1 (6 bases). The source of this sequence is an adult in good health. The sequencing used peripheral blood, collected on day 0 of AZD1222 vaccination. CDR3 coding DNA: TGCGCCAGCAGTCCAGGGGTCTCGAGTCAAGAGACCCAGTACTTC. Translated, it gives CASSPGVSSQETQYF. The variable domain in full, completed from reference TRBV5-1 and TRBJ2-5, reads KAGVTQTPRYLIKTRGQQVTLSCSPISGHRSVSWYQQTPGQGLQFLFEYFSETQRNKGNFPGRFSGRQFSNSRSEMNVSTLELGDSALYLCASSPGVSSQETQYFGPGTRLLVL.